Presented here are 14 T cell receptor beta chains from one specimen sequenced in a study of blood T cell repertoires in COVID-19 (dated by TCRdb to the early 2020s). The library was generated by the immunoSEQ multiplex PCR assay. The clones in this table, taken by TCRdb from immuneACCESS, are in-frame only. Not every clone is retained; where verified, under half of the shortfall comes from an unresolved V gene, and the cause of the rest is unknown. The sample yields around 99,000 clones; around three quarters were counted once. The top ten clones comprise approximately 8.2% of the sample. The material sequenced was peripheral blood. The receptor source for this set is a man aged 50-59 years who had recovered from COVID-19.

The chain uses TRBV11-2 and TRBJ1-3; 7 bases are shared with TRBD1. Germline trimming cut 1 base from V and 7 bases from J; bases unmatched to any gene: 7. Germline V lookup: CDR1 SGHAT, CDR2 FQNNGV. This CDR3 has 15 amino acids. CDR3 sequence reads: CASSLGQGLGNTIYF. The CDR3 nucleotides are TGTGCCAGCAGCTTAGGACAGGGACTCGGGAACACCATATATTTT.

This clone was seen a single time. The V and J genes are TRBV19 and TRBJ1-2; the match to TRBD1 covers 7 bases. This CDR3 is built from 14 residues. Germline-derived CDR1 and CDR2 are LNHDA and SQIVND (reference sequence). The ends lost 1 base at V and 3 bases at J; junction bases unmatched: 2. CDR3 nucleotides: TGTGCCAGTAGTATAGCCGGGACAGACTATGGCTACACCTTC. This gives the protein CASSIAGTDYGYTF.

Here the CDR3 reads CATSREKGKQYF. CDR3 in DNA: TGTGCCACCAGCAGAGAAAAGGGGAAGCAGTACTTC. The V and J genes are TRBV15 and TRBJ2-7; tentative D call: TRBD1 (5 bases). The V and J ends lost 0 bases and 8 bases respectively, with 8 bases between them. This CDR3 contains 12 residues. CDR1 LNHNV and CDR2 YYDKDF come from the germline V gene (reference sequence).

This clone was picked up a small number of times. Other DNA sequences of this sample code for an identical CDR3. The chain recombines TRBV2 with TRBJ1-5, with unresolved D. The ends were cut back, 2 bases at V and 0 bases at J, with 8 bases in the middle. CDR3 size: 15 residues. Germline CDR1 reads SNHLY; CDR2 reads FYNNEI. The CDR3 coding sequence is TGTGCCAGCAGTGAAAGCGGGTTTAGCAATCAGCCCCAGCATTTT. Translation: CASSESGFSNQPQHF.

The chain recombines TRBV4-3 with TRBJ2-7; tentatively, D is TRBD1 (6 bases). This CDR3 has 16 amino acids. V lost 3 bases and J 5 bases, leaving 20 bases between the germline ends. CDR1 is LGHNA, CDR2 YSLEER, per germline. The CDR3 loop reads CASSQAAVGGDHEQYF. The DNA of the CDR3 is TGCGCCAGCAGCCAGGCGGCTGTTGGGGGCGACCACGAGCAGTACTTC.

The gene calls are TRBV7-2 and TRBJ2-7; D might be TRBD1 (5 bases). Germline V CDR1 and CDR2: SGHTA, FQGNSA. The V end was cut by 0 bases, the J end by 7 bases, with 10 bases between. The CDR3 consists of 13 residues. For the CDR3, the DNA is TGTGCCAGCAGCTTAGCGCAGGGTCGGGAGCAGTACTTC. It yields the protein CASSLAQGREQYF. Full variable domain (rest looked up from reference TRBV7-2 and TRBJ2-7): GAGVSQSPSNKVTEKGKDVELRCDPISGHTALYWYRQSLGQGLEFLIYFQGNSAPDKSGLPSDRFSAERTGGSVSTLTIQRTQQEDSAVYLCASSLAQGREQYFGPGTRLTVT.

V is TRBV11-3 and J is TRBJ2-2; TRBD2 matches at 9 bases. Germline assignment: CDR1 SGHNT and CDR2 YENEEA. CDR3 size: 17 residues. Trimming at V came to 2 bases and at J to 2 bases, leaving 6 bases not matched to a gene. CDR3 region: CASSLFGGRGNTGELFF. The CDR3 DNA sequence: TGTGCCAGCAGCTTATTTGGCGGGAGGGGTAACACCGGGGAGCTGTTTTTT.

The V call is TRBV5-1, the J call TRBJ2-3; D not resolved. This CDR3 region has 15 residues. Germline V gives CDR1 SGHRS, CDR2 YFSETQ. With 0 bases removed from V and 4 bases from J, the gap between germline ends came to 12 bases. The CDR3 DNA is TGCGCCAGCAGCTTGGCGGGTATTACCGCAGATACGCAGTATTTT. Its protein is CASSLAGITADTQYF.

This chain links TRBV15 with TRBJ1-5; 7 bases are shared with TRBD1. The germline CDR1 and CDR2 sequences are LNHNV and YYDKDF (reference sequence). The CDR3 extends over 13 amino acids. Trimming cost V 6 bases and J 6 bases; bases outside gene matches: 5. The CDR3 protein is CATRQGQFQPQHF. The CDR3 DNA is TGTGCCACCAGGCAGGGACAGTTTCAGCCCCAGCATTTT.

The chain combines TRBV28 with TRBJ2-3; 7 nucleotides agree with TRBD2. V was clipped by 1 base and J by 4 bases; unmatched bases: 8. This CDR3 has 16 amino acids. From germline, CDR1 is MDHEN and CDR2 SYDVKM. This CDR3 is CASSLLGRESPDTQYF. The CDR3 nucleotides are TGTGCCAGCAGTTTATTGGGGCGGGAGTCCCCAGATACGCAGTATTTT.

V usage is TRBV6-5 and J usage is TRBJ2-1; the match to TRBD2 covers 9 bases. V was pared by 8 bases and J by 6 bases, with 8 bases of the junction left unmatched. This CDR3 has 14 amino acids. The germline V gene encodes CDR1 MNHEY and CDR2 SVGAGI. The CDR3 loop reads CASSDSGRLNEQFF. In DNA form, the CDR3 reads TGTGCCAGCTCCGATAGCGGGAGACTCAATGAGCAGTTCTTC.

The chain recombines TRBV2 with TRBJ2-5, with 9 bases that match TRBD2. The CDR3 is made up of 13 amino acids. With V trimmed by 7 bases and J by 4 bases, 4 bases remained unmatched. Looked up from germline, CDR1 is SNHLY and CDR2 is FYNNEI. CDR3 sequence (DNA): TGTGCCAGCACAGCGGGAGGTCGAGAGACCCAGTACTTC. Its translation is CASTAGGRETQYF.

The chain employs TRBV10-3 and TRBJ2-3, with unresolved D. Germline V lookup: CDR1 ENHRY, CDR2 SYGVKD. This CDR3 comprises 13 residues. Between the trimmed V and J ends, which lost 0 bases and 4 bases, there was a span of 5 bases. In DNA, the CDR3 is TGTGCCATCAGTGAGTCGGCCCCAGATACGCAGTATTTT. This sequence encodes CAISESAPDTQYF.

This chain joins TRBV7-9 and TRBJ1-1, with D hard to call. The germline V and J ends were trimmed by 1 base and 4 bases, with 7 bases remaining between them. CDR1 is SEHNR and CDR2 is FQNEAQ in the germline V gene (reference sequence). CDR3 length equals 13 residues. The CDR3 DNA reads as TGTGCCAGCAGCTTAGACGAGGCCACTGAAGCTTTCTTT. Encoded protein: CASSLDEATEAFF.